The 26 T cell receptor beta chains listed next were all sequenced from one sample in a study of CD8 T cells in Susac syndrome. cDNA came from 0.5 to 1 ug RNA primed by random hexamers. TCRdb fed the immunoSEQ multiplex PCR reads into MiXCR, producing one record per CDR3 protein. The sample holds about 71,000 distinct CDR3 sequences, 95% to 96% seen once. The sequencing sample was made of CD4+ T cells from PBMCs. The source of these receptors is a human donor with multiple sclerosis.

The J gene is TRBJ2-1, the V gene TRBV19, with D tentatively TRBD1 or TRBD2 (5 bases each). This CDR3 comprises 12 residues. V was cut by 10 bases and J by 5 bases, with 12 bases left in between. Germline CDR1 and CDR2: LNHDA and SQIVND (reference sequence). CDR3 protein: CATEGPHNEQFF. The DNA for the CDR3 is TGTGCCACCGAGGGGCCCCACAATGAGCAGTTCTTC.

The chain links TRBV5-6 to TRBJ2-1, with TRBD2 identical over 10 bases. The CDR3 extends over 16 amino acids. V gave up 4 bases and J gave up 3 bases; unmatched junction bases: 7. The V gene's germline CDR1 is SGHDT and CDR2 YYEEEE. Here the CDR3 reads CASSAITSGDYNEQFF. The CDR3 nucleotides read TGTGCCAGCAGCGCGATCACTAGCGGGGACTACAATGAGCAGTTCTTC.

The chain has TRBV4-2 and TRBJ2-3, with D uncertain. V was trimmed by 0 bases and J by 8 bases, leaving 15 bases between them. This CDR3 is built from 15 residues. Germline CDR1 reads LGHNA; CDR2 reads YNFKEQ. Written as DNA, the CDR3 is TGTGCCAGCAGCCAAGAAAACGATGGGTATGCTACGCAGTATTTT. It is translated as CASSQENDGYATQYF.

The J gene is TRBJ1-6, the V gene TRBV3-1, with 7 nucleotides matching TRBD1. J gave up 10 bases and V 2 bases, and 5 bases lay outside the gene matches. The CDR3 sequence is 14 residues long. Germline lookup yields CDR1 LGHDT and CDR2 YNNKEL (reference sequence). The CDR3 sequence is CASSQRRDRSPLHF. CDR3 in DNA: TGTGCCAGCAGCCAACGACGGGACAGATCACCCCTCCACTTT.

The chain carries TRBV5-1 and TRBJ2-7; D is unresolved. Germline assignment: CDR1 SGHRS and CDR2 YFSETQ. The CDR3 is 13 residues long. Trimming removed 2 bases from V and 5 bases from J, with 11 bases in between. For the CDR3, the DNA is TGCGCCAGCAGCTTTACCCGAGGCGACGAGCAGTACTTC. Translated: CASSFTRGDEQYF. The full variable domain, in which reference TRBV5-1 and TRBJ2-7 provide the parts outside the CDR3, is KAGVTQTPRYLIKTRGQQVTLSCSPISGHRSVSWYQQTPGQGLQFLFEYFSETQRNKGNFPGRFSGRQFSNSRSEMNVSTLELGDSALYLCASSFTRGDEQYFGPGTRLTVT.

V and J are TRBV4-2 and TRBJ2-5; 8 nucleotides match TRBD2. The CDR3 covers 15 residues. Germline-derived CDR1 and CDR2 are LGHNA and YNFKEQ. Trimming took 4 bases from V and 7 from J; bases not matched to a gene: 11. CDR3 residues: CASSPGGGLEGTQYF. The CDR3 bases are TGTGCCAGCAGCCCAGGCGGGGGGCTGGAGGGGACCCAGTACTTC.

The rearrangement joins TRBV5-4 to TRBJ2-1; 13 bases are shared with TRBD2. The junction had 7 bases not matched to a gene; V was cut back by 4 bases and J by 3 bases. The CDR3 contains 17 residues. In germline, CDR1 is SGHNT, CDR2 YYREEE (reference sequence). The CDR3 sequence is CASSPGLAGVHYNEQFF. In DNA form, the CDR3 reads TGTGCCAGCAGCCCCGGACTAGCGGGGGTTCACTACAATGAGCAGTTCTTC.

V is TRBV7-3 and J is TRBJ2-1, with TRBD1 as a possible D gene (6 bases). Per germline, CDR1 SGHTA and CDR2 FQGTGA. The V end was cut by 5 bases, the J end by 9 bases, with 14 bases between. The CDR3 totals 13 residues. CDR3 amino acids: CASSPARGTEQFF. CDR3 DNA sequence: TGTGCCAGCAGCCCCGCGAGGGGGACTGAGCAGTTCTTC.

CDR3 residues: CASSSPTGLDEQFF. For the CDR3, the DNA is TGTGCCAGCAGCTCACCGACAGGGTTGGATGAGCAGTTCTTC. V and J are TRBV11-2 and TRBJ2-1; 7 nucleotides match TRBD1. This CDR3 is built from 14 residues. V gave up 4 bases and J gave up 8 bases; unmatched junction bases: 8. Germline V gene sequence: CDR1 SGHAT, CDR2 FQNNGV.

This clonotype was recorded once. This chain links TRBV25-1 with TRBJ1-6; D might be TRBD1 (5 bases). CDR1 MGHDK and CDR2 SYGVNS come from the germline V gene. The length of the CDR3 is 15 residues. V dropped 4 bases and J dropped 4 bases, with 11 bases sitting between them. CDR3 loop: CASSGTGRYNSPLHF. The DNA of the CDR3 is TGTGCCAGCAGTGGCACGGGACGGTATAATTCACCCCTCCACTTT.

The chain uses TRBV7-2 and TRBJ2-1, with D possibly called TRBD1 or TRBD2 (5 bases each). The CDR3 is made up of 16 amino acids. Germline values: CDR1 SGHTA, CDR2 FQGNSA. The ends were cut back, 0 bases at V and 3 bases at J, with 12 bases in the middle. The CDR3 DNA sequence: TGTGCCAGCAGCTTAGCATTGGGACGGGACTACAATGAGCAGTTCTTC. Encoded protein: CASSLALGRDYNEQFF.

CDR3 loop: CASSLDRLPNTEAFF. For the CDR3, the DNA is TGTGCCAGCAGCTTGGACAGGCTACCGAACACTGAAGCTTTCTTT. The chain is built from TRBV7-9 and TRBJ1-1, with TRBD1 matching over 7 bases. The CDR3 is made up of 15 amino acids. V trimming: 3 bases; J trimming: 1 base; junction bases outside the gene matches: 5. CDR1 is SEHNR and CDR2 is FQNEAQ in the germline V gene (reference sequence).

This chain joins TRBV5-1 and TRBJ2-1; possibly TRBD2 for D (5 bases). With 3 bases removed from V and 5 bases from J, the gap between germline ends came to 9 bases. The CDR3 is 13 amino acids. Germline V CDR1 and CDR2: SGHRS, YFSETQ. The CDR3 is CASSSVTNNEQFF. CDR3 coding DNA: TGCGCCAGCAGCTCCGTGACTAACAATGAGCAGTTCTTC.

This rearrangement joins TRBV6-5 to TRBJ2-7; the D is unclear. The V gene's germline CDR1 is MNHEY and CDR2 SVGAGI. With 0 bases removed from V and 2 bases from J, the gap between germline ends came to 14 bases. This CDR3 comprises 16 residues. CDR3 sequence: CASSYSAMRPTYEQYF. The CDR3 nucleotides read TGTGCCAGCAGTTACTCGGCCATGAGACCCACCTACGAGCAGTACTTC.

V and J are TRBV12-3 or TRBV12-4 and TRBJ1-5; D is undetermined. CDR3 length equals 14 residues. V was cut by 0 bases and J by 4 bases, with 7 bases left in between. The CDR3 here is CASSLALSNQPQHF. DNA for the CDR3: TGTGCCAGCAGTTTAGCGCTGTCTAATCAGCCCCAGCATTTT.

The table lists this clonotype with a count of one. The chain combines TRBV3-1 with TRBJ1-2; D not resolved. The germline CDR1 and CDR2 sequences are LGHDT and YNNKEL (reference sequence). This CDR3 comprises 15 residues. The V end lost 1 base, the J end lost 5 bases, and 14 bases lay between the germline ends. The CDR3 protein is CASSQGSTRGYGYTF. CDR3 nucleotide sequence: TGTGCCAGCAGCCAAGGCAGTACGCGGGGTTATGGCTACACCTTC.

The V call is TRBV5-1, the J call TRBJ2-7; D may be TRBD1 or TRBD2 (6 bases each). There are 17 residues in the CDR3. Trimming stripped 2 bases from V and 7 bases from J, with 25 bases between. Germline V lookup: CDR1 SGHRS, CDR2 YFSETQ. CDR3 DNA sequence: TGCGCCAGCAGCTTTTCGGGGGCAGGGATATTCCCTGGGGAGCAGTACTTC. It encodes CASSFSGAGIFPGEQYF.

The V and J genes are TRBV19 and TRBJ2-3, with 8 positions matching TRBD2. CDR1 LNHDA and CDR2 SQIVND come from the germline V gene (reference sequence). Losses at the gene ends were 4 bases for V and 4 bases for J; bases not matched to a gene: 7. CDR3 size: 15 residues. CDR3: CASSNGLAGADTQYF. Written as DNA, the CDR3 is TGTGCCAGTAGTAACGGACTAGCTGGGGCAGATACGCAGTATTTT.

The chain couples TRBV10-3 to TRBJ2-5; 7 nucleotides line up with TRBD2. The CDR3 sequence is 14 residues long. CDR1 and CDR2 (germline): ENHRY, SYGVKD. V was clipped by 2 bases and J by 1 base; unmatched bases: 1. Written as DNA, the CDR3 is TGTGCCATCAGTGAGGCTAGCGGCCAAGAGACCCAGTACTTC. It specifies CAISEASGQETQYF.

V and J are TRBV12-3 or TRBV12-4 and TRBJ1-4; a weak D match, TRBD1 (6 bases). There are 14 residues in the CDR3. Trimming stripped 5 bases from V and 5 bases from J, with 12 bases between. CDR3 sequence: CASSKAGENEKLFF. The CDR3 DNA sequence: TGTGCCAGCAGTAAGGCAGGGGAGAATGAAAAACTGTTTTTT.

J is TRBJ2-1 and V is TRBV7-6; TRBD1 might be the D (6 bases). The germline gives CDR1 SGHVS, CDR2 FNYEAQ. The CDR3 runs 16 residues. The V and J ends lost 4 bases and 3 bases respectively, with 16 bases between them. Here the CDR3 DNA reads TGTGCCAGCAGCTCTCACTACAGGGTTGACTACAATGAGCAGTTCTTC. It encodes CASSSHYRVDYNEQFF.

The chain employs TRBV11-2 and TRBJ2-1; D not certain. Germline V gene lookup returns CDR1 SGHAT and CDR2 FQNNGV. V was clipped by 3 bases and J by 8 bases, with 17 bases between them. This CDR3 has 15 amino acids. The CDR3 nucleotides read TGTGCCAGCAGCTTTAGAGCGATTGGCCACGATGAGCAGTTCTTC. Protein product: CASSFRAIGHDEQFF. Based on the CDR3 plus reference TRBV11-2 and TRBJ2-1, the full variable domain is EAGVAQSPRYKIIEKRQSVAFWCNPISGHATLYWYQQILGQGPKLLIQFQNNGVVDDSQLPKDRFSAERLKGVDSTLKIQPAKLEDSAVYLCASSFRAIGHDEQFFGPGTRLTVL.

V usage is TRBV28 and J usage is TRBJ2-6; D gene ambiguous. Germline-derived CDR1 and CDR2 are MDHEN and SYDVKM. There are 14 residues in the CDR3. The V and J ends lost 6 bases and 2 bases respectively, with 8 bases between them. The CDR3: CASRTGAGANVLTF. CDR3 DNA: TGTGCCAGCAGGACGGGCGCTGGGGCCAACGTCCTGACTTTC.

The chain joins TRBV7-2 to TRBJ2-2, with D possibly matching TRBD1 (5 bases). Trimming stripped 6 bases from V and 1 base from J, with 12 bases between. Germline CDR1 is SGHTA and CDR2 is FQGNSA. The CDR3 is made up of 15 amino acids. CDR3 region: CASSLGQRNTGELFF. DNA of the CDR3: TGTGCCAGCAGTCTGGGGCAGAGGAACACCGGGGAGCTGTTTTTT. The full variable domain, rest sourced from reference TRBV7-2 and TRBJ2-2, is GAGVSQSPSNKVTEKGKDVELRCDPISGHTALYWYRQSLGQGLEFLIYFQGNSAPDKSGLPSDRFSAERTGGSVSTLTIQRTQQEDSAVYLCASSLGQRNTGELFFGEGSRLTVL.

This sequence joins TRBV30 and TRBJ2-2; TRBD1 matches at 9 bases. J gave up 15 bases and V 2 bases, and 4 bases lay outside the gene matches. Per germline, CDR1 GTSNPN and CDR2 SVGIG (reference sequence). This CDR3 spans 11 amino acids. The CDR3 loop reads CAWSSGQGLFF. The CDR3 nucleotides read TGTGCCTGGAGTTCGGGACAGGGATTGTTTTTT.

Note on this clonotype: The germline gene is not matched at one end of the junction; a read error may be the cause. The chain links TRBV7-9 to TRBJ2-1, with 10 positions matching TRBD1. Germline lookup yields CDR1 SEHNR and CDR2 FQNEAQ (reference sequence). The CDR3 runs 14 residues. CDR3 protein: CASSPTGTGDYRVF. The CDR3 region has the DNA TGTGCCAGCAGCCCCACCGGGACAGGGGATTATAGGGTCTTC.